This T cell receptor beta chain was captured by sequencing in a study of cytomegalovirus exposure and HLA in healthy donors (dated by TCRdb to about 2017). Background on the whole study: In an earlier analysis of under 750 of the donors, 276 Gb of sequence data and just under 120 million unique TCR beta sequences from roughly 180 million T cells were reported. An early release that covered more than 550 HLA-typed donors contained approximately 300 gigabases of sequencing data and tens of millions of unique TCR sequences. Of the roughly 400 genotyped donors, around 81% fell in the genetic ancestry cluster associated with self-reported Caucasian donors. The study aimed to test whether cataloging public T cell receptors could reveal signatures of past pathogen exposure. Using immunosequencing, the study profiled T cell repertoires from approximately 700 subjects and related those repertoires to cytomegalovirus serostatus. A separate validation cohort of over 95 different subjects was used in addition to the roughly 720-subject first cohort. The study combined high-throughput TCR immunosequencing, statistical association of individual TCRs with disease status, and machine learning to predict cytomegalovirus infection status. A later analysis re-analyzed previously published TCR beta repertoires from several hundred donors and added high-resolution HLA genotyping to study TCR occurrence patterns. Rather than using new phenotypic data, the later analysis identified candidate immune exposures from TCR beta sequences and from how often those sequences occurred across donors. In an earlier analysis of roughly 540 of the donors, high-throughput TCR beta sequencing was used to judge whether each TCR beta V gene segment behaved as functional or pseudogenic. Donor age, sex, ethnicity and CMV serostatus were compiled alongside the repertoire data. In a later genetic analysis, genome-wide SNP genotypes for about 55% of the roughly 670 donors were used, and that subset was treated as a discovery cohort. Every discovery cohort repertoire had been produced on one sequencing platform. Both class I and class II loci were covered by HLA typing, at four-digit resolution. Typing coverage differed by locus: A, B, C, DRB1 and DQB1 were typed in roughly 629-630 donors, DQA1 in about 500, DPA1 in some 610, and DPB1 in roughly 450. Several DR-DQ haplotypes were treated as single units for association and clustering because of strong linkage in the cohort. Among 300 to 500 genotyped donors of the cohort, an average of around 250,000 unique TCR beta nucleotide sequences was sequenced per donor, of which roughly 18% were non-productive.

As regards this clone: It lacks a known antigen. No much larger clone is present one base from it, and per-base qualities are unavailable.

Points the paper makes about the study in general: Linkage disequilibrium might explain the correlated functional status among segregating V segments, but an unknown experimental factor could not be ruled out. In vitro tests confirmed that a few of the cytomegalovirus-associated TCR beta chains recognize cytomegalovirus antigens. An earlier analysis of some 590 of the donors showed that most TCR beta V segments appeared in productive rearrangements either about 87% or about 30% of the time, which broadly matched IMGT annotations. A later analysis reported that several top co-occurrence clusters appeared linked to parvovirus B19, influenza, CMV and Epstein-Barr virus. Some IMGT-functional V segments, including TRBV6-2 and TRBV6-3, could not be distinguished by the 87-base-pair reads and were therefore excluded. HLA typing was unavailable for some donors at each locus, so association tests used only the typed subset. The authors suggested that the approach could potentially be extended to other disease states and immunological phenotypes. According to a later analysis, TCR association rates differed among HLA loci, with DRB1 alleles showing the most associated TCRs and HLA-C alleles showing the fewest. In a later analysis, HLA-associated TCR beta chains showed more clonal expansion and lower generation probabilities than non-associated chains that were equally common. In a later genetic analysis, a missense DCLRE1C variant was associated with V-gene and J-gene trimming of TCR beta chains, and the association was replicated in an independent cohort. The presence/absence analyses assumed that sequencing depth was roughly uniform across donors, and that assumption may not be true. Compared with the roughly 700-donor mean, donors in an Asian-associated ancestry cluster had fewer N-insertions in productive TCRs, according to a later genetic analysis. While some public TCRs were present in many individuals, most TCR sequences turned up only very rarely across donors. Assigning TCR associations to individual alleles was difficult when HLA alleles, especially DR and DQ, strongly co-occurred. Because counts were too low, roughly 18 rarely observed V segments, including chromosome 9 orphons, were left out of the earlier analysis of about 620 of the donors. A further reported finding was that TCR beta sequences accurately predicted the HLA-A and HLA-B alleles for most subjects in the first cohort. CMV serostatus was the only immune exposure information available for the cohort. The study listed 150 to 200 TCR beta chains as associated with cytomegalovirus. In both the original and validation cohorts, the classifier was reported to diagnose cytomegalovirus status with high specificity and sensitivity. A cluster of highly shared sequence variants was judged likely to be a technical artifact of the sequencing pipeline. A later analysis associated about 16,000 TCR beta sequences with specific HLA alleles at a false discovery rate of 0.05. In this cohort, only TCR beta chains were sequenced, and detectable features were limited by the absence of alpha or paired-chain data. Most CMV-associated TCR beta chains appeared to be HLA-restricted in a later analysis, and the HLA associations seemed to be driven largely by CMV exposure.

The cohort consisted of 600 to 700 healthy bone marrow donors. Cohort members were all nominally healthy when sampled, although unrecorded immune exposures were likely present. The donor was CMV seropositive and belonged to the group of more than 250 seropositive cohort members. A peripheral blood sample was collected from each donor, and TCR beta sequencing was performed on peripheral blood mononuclear cells. The Qiagen DNeasy Blood Extraction Kit was used to extract genomic DNA from the blood cell samples. CDR1 and CDR2 were assigned from the germline V gene as SGHTA and FQGNSA. The V end gives up 4 bases and the J end 2 bases, leaving 7 bases in the junction not matched to a gene. Its CDR3 holds 15 amino acids, cysteine through phenylalanine. The sequence is cut down to CDR3 DNA, 45 bases in frame from base 1. The library was made by the immunoSEQ multiplex PCR assay. For the multiplex PCR, a mixture combining 60 forward primers for TCR Vbeta segments and 13 reverse primers for TCR Jbeta segments was used. The CDR3 region of rearranged TCR beta genes was amplified from genomic DNA by a multiplex PCR assay. The amplified TCR beta libraries were sequenced on the Illumina HiSeq System as 87-base-pair reads. The published analysis was carried out like this. A later analysis tallied roughly 80 million unique TCR beta chains across the 600 to 700 repertoires, and approximately 12 million of those chains were shared by two or more donors. Raw reads were error-corrected and collapsed into unique sequences by a nearest-neighbor algorithm in which closely related sequences were merged to remove PCR and sequencing errors. Alignment of CDR3 sequences to IMGT reference sequences was used to assign V, D and J gene segments. For a sequence to be retained, a match of at least six nucleotides to both a V gene segment and a J gene segment was required. A rearrangement counted as productive if the CDR3 had no stop codons and remained in frame with V and J, and every other rearrangement counted as non-productive. Following IMGT convention, CDR3 was defined as the stretch from the second conserved V-encoded cysteine up to the conserved J-encoded phenylalanine. The earlier analysis of about 500 of the donors excluded sequences that lacked an unambiguous match to a single V gene segment. In an earlier analysis of 587 of the donors, V segments were called functional above 56.7% productive rearrangements and were called segregating when the between-donor standard deviation exceeded 5%. A statistical classification framework was built for diagnosing cytomegalovirus status from the catalog of TCR beta chain sequences. In a later analysis, TCR nucleotide sequences were compared against IMGT/GENE-DB human TR gene sequences so that V and J genes could be assigned. The TCRdist pipeline was used in a later analysis to assign CDR3 sequences and most-parsimonious VDJ recombination scenarios. In a later analysis, every TCR beta chain was defined by the combination of its CDR3 amino acid sequence and its V-gene family, and reads without a unique V-gene family were dropped. As a way to deal with suspected cross-contamination and a sequencing artifact, a later analysis dropped nearly 600 nucleotide sequences that were highly shared and had low generation probability. For each public chain, a later analysis derived a clonal expansion index from normalized ranks of inferred template counts within each repertoire. A later analysis computed generation probabilities with a VDJ recombination model fitted to out-of-frame rearrangements, and checked the results against IGoR. Hypergeometric tests were used in a later analysis to score TCR-TCR, TCR-HLA and TCR-CMV co-occurrence, with a repertoire-size bias correction applied to the TCR pairs. In a later analysis, false discovery rates were estimated by permuting HLA or CMV assignments 20 times. In a later analysis, co-occurring TCRs were grouped with DBSCAN, and TCRdist sequence similarity was added when clustering was performed within HLA-allele-positive subsets. Repertoires with fewer than 30,000 or more than 120,000 public chains were left out of co-occurrence clustering, as were a handful of repertoires with anomalous nucleotide sharing. TCRdb carries this immuneACCESS record with in-frame sequences only. Its versions omit some clonotypes, under half of them owing to an unresolved V gene in the studies checked, with the rest unexplained. V, J and clone size are taken as reported in that table, and D and trimming were inferred from the DNA itself. The sample profile shows some 170,000 clones; 75% to 85% of them were found once. Jointly, the top ten make up about 10% of the sample.

The chain uses TRBV7-2 and TRBJ1-1; 7 of the junction bases match TRBD1. Sequenced material: PBMCs. The receptor was derived from a man aged 50 to 59 in good health and CMV-seropositive. The CDR3 region: CASSWAQGRNTEAFF. The nucleotide sequence reads TGTGCCAGCAGCTGGGCACAGGGGAGAAACACTGAAGCTTTCTTT.